This T cell receptor beta chain emerged from a study of T cell responses to AZD1222 COVID-19 vaccine. Study-wide results and limits: Following two doses of AZD1222, Spike-specific TCR breadth and depth rose. There were repertoire samples only from the period after the peak T cell response. The reported proportion of spike-specific TCRs targeting unmutated variant regions was nearly half. Females outnumbered males among donors, who were mostly white British; clonal diversity was possibly underestimated.

V shed 7 bases, J shed 3 bases, and the junction held 6 bases outside the gene matches. The germline V gene encodes CDR1 KGHDR and CDR2 SFDVKD. This CDR3 has 14 amino acids. The repertoire was sequenced with immunoSEQ multiplex PCR; TCRdb's copy has only in-frame clones and lacks some. The repertoire holds some 150,000 clones, with 90% as singletons. Points on this clone: Its antigen is currently unknown.

The V gene is TRBV24-1, the J gene TRBJ1-2; 8 bases map to TRBD1. This material consisted of peripheral blood, taken on day 0 of AZD1222 vaccination. The source is an adult in good health. CDR3 region: CATRGQGEYYGYTF. In DNA form, the CDR3 reads TGTGCCACCAGAGGACAGGGCGAGTACTATGGCTACACCTTC.